This T cell receptor beta chain was sequenced during a study of T cells in Graves' hyperthyroidism and ophthalmopathy. Trimming left V 4 bases short and J 2 bases short, with 13 bases between. The CDR3 consists of 14 residues. The germline V gene has CDR1 SGHTS and CDR2 YDEGEE. Study results and limitations: A model of 13 V-J features distinguished ophthalmopathy from stable hyperthyroidism.

RNA transcripts yielded amplified TCR beta CDR3 regions. First-round RT-PCR with HTBI primers amplified the TCR CDR3 region. TCRdb reanalysed the multiplex PCR reads using MiXCR and keeps one entry per CDR3 protein. The sample holds about 520,000 distinct CDR3 sequences, less than 25% seen once. This clonotype has at least ten counts. Its antigen remains unidentified. The sequence derives from a woman in her 30s with Graves' ophthalmopathy. V and J are TRBV5-8 and TRBJ2-7; TRBD1 is a possible D gene (6 bases). The sequencing input was blood. The CDR3 sequence is CASSKRPGAYEQYF. CDR3 nucleotide sequence: TGTGCCAGCAGCAAGCGTCCAGGGGCCTACGAGCAGTACTTC. Full variable domain (rest looked up from reference TRBV5-8 and TRBJ2-7): EAGVTQSPTHLIKTRGQQATLRCSPISGHTSVYWYQQALGLGLQFLLWYDEGEERNRGNFPPRFSGRQFPNYSSELNVNALELEDSALYLCASSKRPGAYEQYFGPGTRLTVT.